This passage covers 29 T cell receptor beta chains from one sample sequenced in a study of beta chain features in type 1 diabetes. The isolated RNA, all of it, was reverse transcribed, so expressed TCRB transcripts were what got sequenced. Sequenced by immunoSEQ multiplex PCR; TCRdb stores in-frame clones only, minus some. The sample has 810,000 or so clones, about a sixth seen once. The sequenced material came from naive CD4+ T cells from blood. Receptor source: a young woman in good health.

This clone has only a few counts. The J gene is TRBJ2-1, the V gene TRBV7-6; 8 bases are a match to TRBD1. The CDR3 extends over 14 amino acids. After removal of 4 bases from V and 9 bases from J, the junction contained 8 bases not matched to a gene. Per germline, CDR1 SGHVS and CDR2 FNYEAQ. The CDR3, as DNA: TGTGCCAGCAGCTCTTCAGGACAGGGAGGTGAGCAGTTCTTC. It yields the protein CASSSSGQGGEQFF. The full variable domain, completed using reference TRBV7-6 and TRBJ2-1, is GAGVSQSPRYKVTKRGQDVALRCDPISGHVSLYWYRQALGQGPEFLTYFNYEAQQDKSGLPNDRFSAERPEGSISTLTIQRTEQRDSAMYRCASSSSGQGGEQFFGPGTRLTVL.

This sequence joins TRBV5-4 and TRBJ2-2; either TRBD1 or TRBD2 may fit D (5 bases each). CDR3 size: 16 residues. V was pared by 2 bases and J by 5 bases, with 16 bases between. Germline V CDR1 and CDR2: SGHNT, YYREEE (reference sequence). The DNA of the CDR3 is TGTGCCAGCAGCTTTCCCAGGGCGACGGGGACCGGGGAGCTGTTTTTT. Its translation is CASSFPRATGTGELFF. The complete variable domain, with remaining parts taken from reference TRBV5-4 and TRBJ2-2, reads ETGVTQSPTHLIKTRGQQVTLRCSSQSGHNTVSWYQQALGQGPQFIFQYYREEENGRGNFPPRFSGLQFPNYSSELNVNALELDDSALYLCASSFPRATGTGELFFGEGSRLTVL.

The chain employs TRBV11-1 and TRBJ2-3; D not certain. With 1 base removed from V and 2 bases from J, the gap between germline ends came to 13 bases. The germline CDR1 and CDR2 sequences are SGHAT and FQDESV (reference sequence). The length of the CDR3 is 16 residues. The CDR3 loop is CASSLVGQRFTDTQYF. In DNA form, the CDR3 reads TGTGCCAGCAGCTTAGTCGGTCAGCGTTTCACAGATACGCAGTATTTT.

This clone has only a few counts. This rearrangement joins TRBV5-4 to TRBJ1-2, with 8 bases lining up with TRBD1. Germline V lookup: CDR1 SGHNT, CDR2 YYREEE (reference sequence). This CDR3 is built from 16 residues. The J segment lost 6 bases and the V segment lost 0 bases, leaving 10 bases of the junction unmatched. For the CDR3, the DNA is TGTGCCAGCAGCTTGGGCAGGGGGCGGGGATGGGATGGCTACACCTTC. Its translation: CASSLGRGRGWDGYTF.

This clone was observed a handful of times. The chain employs TRBV28 and TRBJ1-4; no clear D. Germline V gene data show CDR1 as MDHEN and CDR2 as SYDVKM. The V end was cut by 4 bases, the J end by 6 bases, with 6 bases between. CDR3 length: 12 residues. The CDR3 DNA reads as TGTGCCAGCAGTTCCCTCCATGAAAAACTGTTTTTT. Encoded protein: CASSSLHEKLFF.

The chain combines TRBV27 with TRBJ2-7; 8 bases map to TRBD1. The trim removed 2 bases at V and 4 bases at J, leaving 7 bases unmatched. The CDR3 has 15 residues. The germline CDR1 and CDR2 sequences are MNHEY and SMNVEV (reference sequence). DNA for the CDR3: TGTGCCAGCAGTTTACGGTGGACAGGGTCGTACGAGCAGTACTTC. It yields the protein CASSLRWTGSYEQYF.

This clone was observed a few times. The chain combines TRBV18 with TRBJ1-1; a weak D match, TRBD1 (6 bases). V lost 3 bases to trimming and J lost 0 bases, with 17 bases between them. The CDR3 extends over 17 amino acids. Per germline, CDR1 KGHSH and CDR2 LQKENI. The CDR3 nucleotides read TGTGCCAGCTCACCCTACCTACAGGGTACGTTGAACACTGAAGCTTTCTTT. Translating gives CASSPYLQGTLNTEAFF.

The V and J genes are TRBV7-9 and TRBJ2-7; TRBD1 is a possible D gene (5 bases). CDR3 length: 14 residues. Trimming left V 5 bases short and J 0 bases short, with 11 bases between. The V gene's germline CDR1 is SEHNR and CDR2 FQNEAQ (reference sequence). DNA for the CDR3: TGTGCCAGCAGCCGTCAGGGAAACTCCTACGAGCAGTACTTC. Its protein is CASSRQGNSYEQYF.

This sequence joins TRBV19 and TRBJ2-1; D unclear. The CDR3 totals 14 residues. V lost 5 bases and J 4 bases, leaving 12 bases between the germline ends. Germline V gene lookup returns CDR1 LNHDA and CDR2 SQIVND (reference sequence). CDR3 in DNA: TGTGCCAGTAGTGTACTTATCGGGTACAATGAGCAGTTCTTC. It translates to CASSVLIGYNEQFF.

Details on this clone: The junction shows a germline mismatch at one end, possibly a read error. This chain links TRBV9 with TRBJ1-2; no clear D gene. CDR1 SGDLS and CDR2 YYNGEE come from the germline V gene. The CDR3 sequence is 14 residues long. As DNA, the CDR3 is TGTGCCAGCAGCGTAGCTCAACTGGACTATGGCCACACCTTC. It codes for CASSVAQLDYGHTF.

CDR3 DNA sequence: TGTGCCAGCAGCCCCCGGAGCACGGACTATGGCTACACCTTC. Translated: CASSPRSTDYGYTF. This chain links TRBV13 with TRBJ1-2, with unresolved D. V was clipped by 5 bases and J by 3 bases, with 13 bases between them. This CDR3 spans 14 amino acids. CDR1 and CDR2 (germline): PRHDT, FYEKMQ (reference sequence).

This clone was observed a few times. The CDR3 loop reads CAISRAVHYNEQFF. CDR3 sequence (DNA): TGTGCCATCAGTCGGGCGGTTCACTACAATGAGCAGTTCTTC. The chain uses TRBV10-3 and TRBJ2-1, with D hard to call. Germline CDR1 ENHRY, CDR2 SYGVKD. V was trimmed by 5 bases and J by 3 bases, leaving 11 bases between them. The CDR3 length is 14 residues.

This clone was observed a few times. Additional DNA sequences in this sample encode the identical CDR3. The chain carries TRBV18 and TRBJ2-7; D gene unclear. Trimming shortened V by 0 bases and J by 5 bases, and 8 bases separated the two germline ends. The CDR3 totals 13 residues. CDR1 is KGHSH and CDR2 is LQKENI in the germline V gene. In nucleotides, the CDR3 is TGTGCCAGCTCACCACCGTCACGGGACGAGCAGTACTTC. Amino acid sequence: CASSPPSRDEQYF.

This clone was recorded once. V usage is TRBV28 and J usage is TRBJ1-1; tentative D call: TRBD1 (5 bases). Germline values: CDR1 MDHEN, CDR2 SYDVKM. The CDR3 length is 13 residues. Trimming took 6 bases from V and 0 from J, leaving 8 bases between them. The CDR3 sequence: CASRPTVNTEAFF. Written as DNA, the CDR3 is TGTGCCAGCAGGCCGACAGTGAACACTGAAGCTTTCTTT.

This clone came up a few times. The rearrangement uses TRBV10-3 and TRBJ2-7; 9 bases align to TRBD1. CDR3 length: 15 amino acids. V lost 5 bases to trimming and J lost 7 bases; unmatched junction nucleotides: 12. Germline V CDR1 and CDR2: ENHRY, SYGVKD. The CDR3 is CAISPGQGHAREQYF. The CDR3 DNA reads as TGTGCCATCAGTCCCGGACAGGGGCACGCCAGGGAGCAGTACTTC.

Only a few counts were recorded for this clone. The chain carries TRBV7-9 and TRBJ2-6, with D perhaps TRBD1 (6 bases). The CDR3 runs 16 residues. V lost 6 bases and J 0 bases, leaving 12 bases between the germline ends. In germline, CDR1 is SEHNR, CDR2 FQNEAQ (reference sequence). The CDR3 here is CASRLKGGSGANVLTF. CDR3 in DNA: TGTGCCAGCAGGCTCAAAGGGGGCTCTGGGGCCAACGTCCTGACTTTC.

This rearrangement joins TRBV13 to TRBJ1-5, with D hard to call. CDR1 and CDR2 (germline): PRHDT, FYEKMQ (reference sequence). The CDR3 has 14 residues. Trimming shortened V by 6 bases and J by 2 bases, and 11 bases separated the two germline ends. The CDR3 coding sequence is TGTGCCAGCAGTCTCACCCCCGGCAATCAGCCCCAGCATTTT. Encoded protein: CASSLTPGNQPQHF.

The CDR3 here is CASKKRDPSTDTQYF. The CDR3 DNA sequence: TGTGCCTCGAAGAAGCGGGACCCTAGCACAGATACGCAGTATTTT. The chain employs TRBV10-3 and TRBJ2-3; 7 nucleotides line up with TRBD2. This CDR3 contains 15 residues. The germline V gene has CDR1 ENHRY and CDR2 SYGVKD. V gave up 11 bases and J gave up 0 bases; unmatched junction bases: 11.

The table lists this clone with a few counts. The J gene is TRBJ2-6, the V gene TRBV7-3; D unresolved. V was trimmed by 2 bases and J by 0 bases, leaving 11 bases between them. The CDR3 runs to 17 residues. The germline V gene has CDR1 SGHTA and CDR2 FQGTGA. The CDR3 reads CASSLGSRSSGANVLTF. The CDR3 region has the DNA TGTGCCAGCAGCTTAGGTAGCAGAAGCTCTGGGGCCAACGTCCTGACTTTC.

V gene TRBV5-4 combines with J gene TRBJ2-4; TRBD2 agrees at 14 bases. The CDR3 length is 18 residues. The junction had 5 bases not matched to a gene; V was cut back by 2 bases and J by 1 base. From germline, CDR1 is SGHNT and CDR2 YYREEE (reference sequence). CDR3 DNA sequence: TGTGCCAGCAGCTTAGGGACTAGCGGGAGTGTGGCCAAAAACATTCAGTACTTC. As protein: CASSLGTSGSVAKNIQYF.

This chain links TRBV10-3 with TRBJ1-3; 9 positions agree with TRBD1. The germline CDR1 and CDR2 sequences are ENHRY and SYGVKD. The CDR3 runs 17 residues. J was trimmed by 4 bases and V by 8 bases; bases with no gene match: 15. The CDR3 is CAILVPGQGTGGNTIYF. CDR3 bases: TGTGCCATCTTAGTCCCGGGACAGGGAACCGGGGGAAACACCATATATTTT.

In this sample, this clone turned up a few times. The chain couples TRBV2 to TRBJ2-4; D is possibly TRBD1 (6 bases). Trimming pared 5 bases from V and 9 bases from J, leaving 17 bases between. The germline V gene has CDR1 SNHLY and CDR2 FYNNEI. The CDR3 has 14 amino acids. The CDR3 region is CASSTRTGLSIQYF. Written as DNA, the CDR3 is TGTGCCAGCAGTACCCGAACAGGGTTGAGCATTCAGTACTTC.

This clone was detected a few times. The chain recombines TRBV7-3 with TRBJ1-3; 7 bases are shared with TRBD1. CDR3 size: 13 residues. V lost 5 bases, J lost 2 bases, and 0 bases stayed unmatched. Per the germline V gene, CDR1 is SGHTA and CDR2 is FQGTGA. This CDR3 reads CASSGTAGNTIYF. The CDR3 bases are TGTGCCAGCAGCGGGACAGCTGGAAACACCATATATTTT.

This clone was counted between two and nine times. The chain recombines TRBV9 with TRBJ2-5, with TRBD1 as a possible D gene (5 bases). V was clipped by 5 bases and J by 1 base, with 9 bases between them. Germline V gives CDR1 SGDLS, CDR2 YYNGEE. The CDR3 covers 13 residues. CDR3 DNA sequence: TGTGCCAGCAGTAGACAGACCCAAGAGACCCAGTACTTC. This encodes CASSRQTQETQYF.

This clone occurred a few times. The genes are TRBV5-4 and TRBJ2-3, with TRBD2 as a possible D gene (5 bases). The CDR3 extends over 14 amino acids. V was shortened by 5 bases and J by 0 bases, with 10 bases between the two germline ends. Germline loops: CDR1 SGHNT, CDR2 YYREEE (reference sequence). The CDR3 DNA is TGTGCCAGCAGGAGGGCCTCTAGCACAGATACGCAGTATTTT. Its protein product is CASRRASSTDTQYF.

The gene calls are TRBV18 and TRBJ1-1; possible D gene TRBD1, 5 bases. This CDR3 is built from 15 residues. CDR1 is KGHSH, CDR2 LQKENI, per germline. V gave up 3 bases and J gave up 7 bases, with 18 bases separating them. The CDR3 coding sequence is TGTGCCAGCTCACCGGGCCAGGTGTTGAGGGGTGAAGCTTTCTTT. This codes for CASSPGQVLRGEAFF.

The table lists this clone with a few counts. The chain combines TRBV6-6 with TRBJ2-7; D gene ambiguous. From germline, CDR1 is MNHNY and CDR2 SVGAGI (reference sequence). The CDR3 spans 14 residues. V lost 5 bases and J 4 bases, leaving 15 bases between the germline ends. The CDR3 here is CASSRAALLYEQYF. The CDR3 DNA reads as TGTGCCAGCAGTAGAGCTGCCTTGCTGTACGAGCAGTACTTC.

The chain combines TRBV19 with TRBJ2-1; 11 positions agree with TRBD1. CDR1 and CDR2 from the germline V gene are LNHDA and SQIVND (reference sequence). Trimming took 4 bases from V and 2 from J; bases not matched to a gene: 13. This CDR3 comprises 19 residues. The CDR3 protein is CASSRTGTGGAKPYNEQFF. CDR3 bases: TGTGCCAGTAGTAGGACCGGGACAGGGGGTGCTAAGCCCTACAATGAGCAGTTCTTC.

This chain joins TRBV28 and TRBJ2-3, with 10 nucleotides matching TRBD2. From germline, CDR1 is MDHEN and CDR2 SYDVKM. The CDR3 covers 13 residues. J gave up 4 bases and V 10 bases, and 5 bases lay outside the gene matches. The CDR3 DNA reads as TGTGCCACGTCTAGCGGGAGCCCAGATACGCAGTATTTT. It codes for CATSSGSPDTQYF.